There are a few counts of the clone carrying this T cell receptor (beta chain). Its antigen remains unknown. This sample stems from a study of blood T cells in healthy people across ages. Overall study results and limits: Samples with more naive T cells showed higher observed beta diversity.

Through a sample-barcoded 5' primer and a J-beta primer mix, a second PCR was run for about 6 to 12 cycles. Researchers report that a template-switch adaptor with 12 random nucleotides tagged each cDNA molecule. Paired-end reads containing CDR3 totaled no fewer than 3 million for each sample. TCRdb redid the calling of the 5' RACE reads with MiXCR, one entry per CDR3 protein. Of roughly 1,700,000 distinct CDR3 sequences in the sample, 25% to 30% are singletons; the top ten hold 6.5% to 8.5%. From germline, CDR1 is SQVTM and CDR2 ANQGSEA. CDR3 length: 13 residues. The germline V and J ends were trimmed by 1 base and 4 bases, with 10 bases remaining between them. Isolated PBMCs totaled at least 7 million in each sample.

The genes are TRBV29-1 and TRBJ1-1; no reliable D call. This clonotype was obtained from a woman in her twenties or thirties in good health. Source material: blood. This chain's CDR3 is CSVEGQFFTEAFF. For the CDR3, the DNA is TGCAGCGTTGAAGGGCAGTTTTTCACTGAAGCTTTCTTT.